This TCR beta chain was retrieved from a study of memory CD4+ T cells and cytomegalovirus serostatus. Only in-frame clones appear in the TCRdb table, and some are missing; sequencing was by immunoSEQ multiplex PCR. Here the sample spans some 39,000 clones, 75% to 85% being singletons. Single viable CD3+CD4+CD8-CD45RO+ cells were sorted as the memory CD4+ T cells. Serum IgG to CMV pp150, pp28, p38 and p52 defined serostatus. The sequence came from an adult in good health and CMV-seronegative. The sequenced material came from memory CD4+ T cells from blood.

The CDR3 protein is CASSEAQGLEKLFF. CDR3 in DNA: TGTGCCAGCAGTGAAGCGCAAGGTCTTGAAAAACTGTTTTTT. The chain recombines TRBV6-1 with TRBJ1-4; D is unresolved. This CDR3 contains 14 residues. Between the trimmed V and J ends, which lost 0 bases and 7 bases, there was a span of 9 bases. Germline assignment: CDR1 MNHNS and CDR2 SASEGT.